The present TCR beta chain was sequenced within a study of CD8+ T cells in alopecia areata. Looking at the study overall: Patients received oral tofacitinib, 5 to 10 mg twice daily, for moderate-to-severe alopecia areata. After 6 to 18 months of tofacitinib, follow-up continued 6 months off drug. General study results and limits: Lesional scalp, notably in alopecia totalis/universalis, had clonality above that of normal scalp. Among patients, TCR sharing was less clear than in mice, a difference possibly due in part to HLA diversity in the patient population.

On this clone: Its antigen is still unknown.

This CDR3 spans 14 amino acids. With 2 bases removed from V and 5 bases from J, the gap between germline ends came to 12 bases. Germline CDR1 is SGHAT and CDR2 is FQNNGV. Extraction and reverse transcription of RNA yielded cDNA as the sequencing template. Clones were read by immunoSEQ multiplex PCR, and TCRdb kept only the in-frame ones, dropping some. The repertoire holds some 240,000 clones, with around 62% as singletons. The input for sequencing was CD4+ T cells sorted from blood, taken at week 0. The chain carries TRBV11-2 and TRBJ2-5; no clear D gene. The TCR comes from a human donor with alopecia areata. The CDR3 protein is CASSLSSALETQYF. The CDR3 DNA is TGTGCCAGCAGCTTATCGTCTGCCCTGGAGACCCAGTACTTC.